The 16 T cell receptor beta chains presented below share a single source sample, sequenced in a study of shared clonotypes between healthy human individuals. This table comes from immunoSEQ multiplex PCR, and its TCRdb copy is limited to in-frame clones, with some not included. The data contain roughly 2 million clones, 95% of them singletons. Sequenced: naive CD4+ T cells sorted from blood. Specified subset: CD45RA+ positively selected. The receptors originated from a man younger than 35 in good health.

The chain recombines TRBV2 with TRBJ2-3, with 9 bases that match TRBD2. The CDR3 is 16 amino acids. Looked up from germline, CDR1 is SNHLY and CDR2 is FYNNEI. Trimming cost V 5 bases and J 2 bases; bases outside gene matches: 8. CDR3 DNA: TGTGCCAGCAGTTACACATCTAGCGGGGTCACAGATACGCAGTATTTT. Translating it yields CASSYTSSGVTDTQYF. Combining the CDR3 with reference TRBV2 and TRBJ2-3 gives the whole variable domain EPEVTQTPSHQVTQMGQEVILRCVPISNHLYFYWYRQILGQKVEFLVSFYNNEISEKSEIFDDQFSVERPDGSNFTLKIRSTKLEDSAMYFCASSYTSSGVTDTQYFGPGTRLTVL.

The chain links TRBV30 to TRBJ2-1, with a possible D match to TRBD1 (5 bases). This CDR3 contains 12 residues. Germline-derived CDR1 and CDR2 are GTSNPN and SVGIG (reference sequence). V was pared by 1 base and J by 8 bases, with 9 bases between. CDR3 amino acids: CAWSGGWDEQFF. The CDR3 DNA follows: TGTGCCTGGAGTGGGGGCTGGGATGAGCAGTTCTTC.

DNA of the CDR3: TGCAGTGCTGGAAGGGACCTTGAAGCTTTCTTT. Encoded protein: CSAGRDLEAFF. The chain recombines TRBV20-1 with TRBJ1-1, with D possibly matching TRBD1 (5 bases). The CDR3 extends over 11 amino acids. Germline V lookup: CDR1 DFQATT, CDR2 SNEGSKA (reference sequence). V was clipped by 5 bases and J by 7 bases, with 11 bases between them.

The chain joins TRBV2 to TRBJ1-2; D remains ambiguous. Germline-derived CDR1 and CDR2 are SNHLY and FYNNEI. The V end was cut by 1 base, the J end by 6 bases, with 18 bases between. CDR3 length: 16 amino acids. The CDR3: CASSEVPSGVSDGYTF. The CDR3 DNA reads as TGTGCCAGCAGTGAAGTTCCAAGTGGGGTTTCGGATGGCTACACCTTC.

J is TRBJ1-4 and V is TRBV5-1, with TRBD1 identical over 8 bases. Trimming cost V 2 bases and J 11 bases; bases outside gene matches: 11. The CDR3 has 15 amino acids. Germline V gene sequence: CDR1 SGHRS, CDR2 YFSETQ. The chain's CDR3 is CASSLTDRGEGKLFF. CDR3 bases: TGCGCCAGCAGCTTAACCGACAGGGGTGAAGGGAAACTGTTTTTT. The full variable domain, its missing parts supplied by reference TRBV5-1 and TRBJ1-4, is KAGVTQTPRYLIKTRGQQVTLSCSPISGHRSVSWYQQTPGQGLQFLFEYFSETQRNKGNFPGRFSGRQFSNSRSEMNVSTLELGDSALYLCASSLTDRGEGKLFFGSGTQLSVL.

The gene calls are TRBV18 and TRBJ1-6; D is unresolved. This CDR3 region has 19 residues. Germline V CDR1 and CDR2: KGHSH, LQKENI. Trimming pared 1 base from V and 13 bases from J, leaving 29 bases between. The CDR3 sequence: CASSPLERKSGGAGGPLHF. The CDR3 nucleotides read TGTGCCAGCTCACCACTGGAAAGGAAGTCAGGCGGAGCAGGTGGGCCCCTCCACTTT.

The chain is built from TRBV6-5 and TRBJ2-3; D is unclear. With 0 bases removed from V and 4 bases from J, the gap between germline ends came to 8 bases. The CDR3 runs to 14 residues. From germline, CDR1 is MNHEY and CDR2 SVGAGI. The CDR3: CASSYSGSADTQYF. CDR3 nucleotide sequence: TGTGCCAGCAGTTACTCGGGGTCTGCAGATACGCAGTATTTT.

The rearrangement links TRBV6-1 to TRBJ2-7; 9 nucleotides align to TRBD1. The CDR3 length is 15 residues. Germline CDR1 MNHNS, CDR2 SASEGT. With V trimmed by 5 bases and J by 8 bases, 13 bases remained unmatched. The CDR3 loop is CASSTFGQGSMQQYF. The CDR3 DNA reads as TGTGCCAGCAGTACATTTGGACAGGGGTCTATGCAGCAGTACTTC.

The CDR3: CSAPDIKEAFF. In DNA form, the CDR3 reads TGCAGTGCTCCTGACATCAAGGAAGCTTTCTTT. This rearrangement joins TRBV20-1 to TRBJ1-1; unclear D gene. Germline CDR1 and CDR2: DFQATT and SNEGSKA (reference sequence). Trimming removed 5 bases at V and 8 bases at J, with 12 bases between. This CDR3 has 11 amino acids.

Comments on this clone: Germline and junction disagree at one end, which may indicate a read error. The rearrangement joins TRBV7-9 to TRBJ2-7; D is unclear. Germline CDR1 and CDR2: SEHNR and FQNEAQ (reference sequence). There are 12 residues in the CDR3. The CDR3 coding sequence is TGTGCCAGCAGCCCGCCCTCCCACGAGCAGTACTTC. Protein product: CASSPPSHEQYF.

The rearrangement uses TRBV28 and TRBJ1-6; D not certain. This CDR3 is 14 amino acids long. Germline CDR1 is MDHEN and CDR2 is SYDVKM. Trimming removed 4 bases at V and 4 bases at J, with 8 bases between. CDR3 sequence: CASSSSSYNSPLHF. The CDR3 DNA is TGTGCCAGCAGTTCCTCTAGTTATAATTCACCCCTCCACTTT.

The V gene is TRBV5-1, the J gene TRBJ2-3; 9 bases are shared with TRBD1. Germline V gene lookup returns CDR1 SGHRS and CDR2 YFSETQ. The junction had 6 bases not matched to a gene; V was cut back by 2 bases and J by 2 bases. The CDR3 spans 16 residues. Here the CDR3 DNA reads TGCGCCAGCAGCTTAGGAGGGACAGGGTACACAGATACGCAGTATTTT. Protein: CASSLGGTGYTDTQYF.

The V call is TRBV29-1, the J call TRBJ1-4; 12 bases fit TRBD1. CDR1 is SQVTM, CDR2 ANQGSEA, per germline. V was pared by 6 bases and J by 5 bases, with 7 bases of the junction left unmatched. This CDR3 is 15 amino acids long. The CDR3 nucleotides read TGCAGCGTCGCGGGACAGGGGGCATCAAATGAAAAACTGTTTTTT. Protein: CSVAGQGASNEKLFF.

The DNA of the CDR3 is TGCGCCAGCAGCCCAGGACAGGGAAAGAGGACTGAAGCTTTCTTT. It translates to CASSPGQGKRTEAFF. J is TRBJ1-1 and V is TRBV5-1, with 8 bases matching TRBD1. After removal of 4 bases from V and 5 bases from J, the junction contained 10 bases not matched to a gene. The CDR3 is 15 amino acids. Germline CDR1 and CDR2: SGHRS and YFSETQ.

CDR3 residues: CASSEALSGSYNEQFF. CDR3 nucleotides: TGTGCCAGCAGTGAAGCTCTAAGCGGGAGCTACAATGAGCAGTTCTTC. This chain connects TRBV6-1 to TRBJ2-1; the match to TRBD2 covers 8 bases. Per germline, CDR1 MNHNS and CDR2 SASEGT. J gave up 3 bases and V 0 bases, and 4 bases lay outside the gene matches. This CDR3 has 16 amino acids.

The chain combines TRBV6-6 with TRBJ1-6, with 8 bases matching TRBD1. The V gene's germline CDR1 is MNHNY and CDR2 SVGAGI (reference sequence). V lost 2 bases to trimming and J lost 8 bases; unmatched junction nucleotides: 5. This CDR3 has 15 residues. The CDR3 DNA reads TGTGCCAGCAGTTACGGACAGGGAGGGTATTCACCCCTCCACTTT. Its translation is CASSYGQGGYSPLHF.